The 4 T cell receptor beta chains listed next were all sequenced from one sample in a study of type 1 and type 2 diabetes patients. Amplification started from genomic DNA. Amplification of the beta chain CDR3 used 30 forward and 13 reverse multiplex primers. One entry per CDR3 protein results from TCRdb running MiXCR on the multiplex PCR reads. Seen here are about 250,000 distinct CDR3 sequences, over 45% observed once, and the top ten hold approximately 15%. Sequenced input: peripheral blood mononuclear cells (PBMCs). The receptor source for this set is a young man with type 2 diabetes.

The chain uses TRBV30 and TRBJ2-2; D perhaps matches TRBD1 (6 bases). There are 12 residues in the CDR3. Trimming pared 5 bases from V and 6 bases from J, leaving 10 bases between. The germline V gene encodes CDR1 GTSNPN and CDR2 SVGIG (reference sequence). The CDR3 region has the DNA TGTGCCTGGGATAGGGGGTCCGGGGAGCTGTTTTTT. This sequence encodes CAWDRGSGELFF. Complete variable domain (other parts from reference TRBV30 and TRBJ2-2): SQTIHQWPATLVQPVGSPLSLECTVEGTSNPNLYWYRQAAGRGLQLLFYSVGIGQISSEVPQNLSASRPQDRQFILSSKKLLLSDSGFYLCAWDRGSGELFFGEGSRLTVL.

This chain uses TRBV4-1 with TRBJ1-2; no reliable D call. Germline CDR1 and CDR2: MGHRA and YSYEKL. V shed 6 bases and J shed 0 bases, with 11 bases lying between them. This CDR3 contains 14 residues. The CDR3 DNA is TGCGCCAGCAGGGAGCTAACCGCTAACTATGGCTACACCTTC. Protein sequence: CASRELTANYGYTF.

The chain is built from TRBV14 and TRBJ1-5; 8 bases line up with TRBD1. This CDR3 is 14 amino acids long. The V gene's germline CDR1 is SGHDN and CDR2 FVKESK. J lost 7 bases, V lost 3 bases, and 5 bases had no gene match. The CDR3 DNA follows: TGTGCCAGCAGCCAGACAGGGGACCCACAGCCCCAGCATTTT. Its translation: CASSQTGDPQPQHF.

This clonotype was recorded at least ten times. The chain uses TRBV2 and TRBJ2-6; D is perhaps TRBD1 (5 bases). V dropped 3 bases and J dropped 4 bases, with 16 bases sitting between them. Germline lookup yields CDR1 SNHLY and CDR2 FYNNEI. The CDR3 sequence is 17 residues long. The CDR3 nucleotides read TGTGCCAGCAGTGAGCAGGGAAGGGCAGCGGGGGCCAACGTCCTGACTTTC. Amino acids: CASSEQGRAAGANVLTF.